The clone carrying this T cell receptor beta chain was observed at least ten times. The time point here: persistent/refractory GD, antithyroid drugs over 5 years with positive TRAb. PBMC-derived RNA was used for the TCR library. Both iRepertoire HTBI primers and Arm-PCR of CDR3 regions were used to build the TCR beta libraries. TCRdb re-analysed the multiplex PCR reads in MiXCR, keeping a single row per CDR3 protein. The repertoire holds a few hundred thousand distinct CDR3 sequences, with about a quarter as singletons. This sample is drawn from a study of regulatory T cells in long-lasting Graves disease. V lost 0 bases to trimming and J lost 0 bases; unmatched junction nucleotides: 8. The CDR3 sequence is 18 residues long. The V gene's germline CDR1 is ENHRY and CDR2 SYGVKD.

V usage is TRBV10-3 and J usage is TRBJ2-7; TRBD2 aligns across 10 bases. The starting material was peripheral blood mononuclear cells (PBMCs), obtained when the disease was refractory, from a patient treated with antithyroid drugs. This sequence originates from a female donor with Graves disease. Here the CDR3 DNA reads TGTGCCATCAGTGAGTCGAGTAGCGGGAGGCTCCTCTCCTACGAGCAGTACTTC. It translates to CAISESSSGRLLSYEQYF.